This T cell receptor (beta chain) is drawn from a study of identifying expanded T cells in peripheral blood (dated by TCRdb to the late 2010s). In terms of the full investigation: Separate aliquots of the same genomic DNA pool were sequenced to produce technical replicates, and four replicates were compared in pairs.

Results and caveats for the whole study, not just this receptor: In all healthy donors, the variance in clone template counts between samples taken around 14 days apart rose significantly as total template count increased. The binomial model flagged approximately 1.2 differentially abundant clones between technical replicates but 15 to 17 over around 2 weeks and roughly 20 over approximately 4 weeks. Both the number of clones called differentially abundant and the false-positive rate were significantly reduced by the beta-binomial model across all healthy-donor time intervals. The authors expected biological variance in healthy repertoires might increase further over much longer intervals such as months to years.

The CDR3 runs 13 amino acids, cysteine and phenylalanine included. CDR3 DNA is the only sequence kept; it has 39 bases, read in frame from the first base. V lost 3 bases and J lost 4 bases; the stretch between them is 7 bases long. The germline V gene (reference sequence) specifies PRHDT as CDR1 and FYEKMQ as CDR2. The immunoSEQ Assay, which uses bias-controlled multiplex PCR amplification of genomic DNA, was used to profile TCRbeta CDR3 regions. The authors processed their data as follows. The absolute abundance of each unique TCRbeta CDR3 region was quantified after sequences were collapsed and filtered. Differential abundance was tested with a binomial (Fisher-equivalent) model and with a beta-binomial model adding time-dependent variance fitted from healthy donors. Clones with fewer than 5 combined templates were excluded, and clones with Benjamini-Hochberg FDR below 0.01 were called differentially abundant. Using the form v = (b*log(k)+a)^2, the beta-binomial variance was modeled as a function of the total template count across the two samples. This immuneACCESS table, as held by TCRdb, lists in-frame sequences with V and J called but not all clones. Of the missing ones, under half trace to an unresolved V gene in checked studies; the others have no known cause. D and trimming come from the DNA, and the V and J calls and clone size come from that table. In this sample the table shows tens of thousands of clones, around 89% of which occur a single time. The ten largest account for 15% to 20% of the sample.

Comments on this clone: Its antigen is still unknown. Base-call qualities are not available, and no considerably larger clone is one nucleotide away.

During the collection period, no immune events, such as infections, were documented for the healthy donors. To calibrate time-dependent variance in a beta-binomial model of T-cell clone differential abundance, blood repertoires from healthy donors were used as a training cohort. The training cohort was composed of roughly 10 healthy donors, 3 female and 7 male. The donors were between roughly 29 and 70 years old, with an average age of roughly 40 years. Whole blood, obtained from a commercial supplier, was collected from each healthy donor at three time points spaced approximately two weeks apart. For immunosequencing, genomic DNA was extracted from whole blood that had not been sorted.

The sequencing sample was made of blood. This receptor chain uses TRBV13 and TRBJ2-1; no D gene can be assigned with confidence. The sequence came from a person aged 18 to 75 in good health. The DNA reads as follows: TGTGCCAGCAGCTTTTGGCAGTACAATGAGCAGTTCTTC. It is translated as CASSFWQYNEQFF.